This entry concerns a single T cell receptor beta chain. The antigen is unknown. Researchers made TCR beta libraries by using iRepertoire HTBI primers and running Arm-PCR on CDR3 regions. A single record per CDR3 protein comes from TCRdb applying MiXCR to the multiplex PCR reads. The profile shows approximately 350,000 distinct CDR3 sequences, roughly 10% of them singletons. This sample was taken from a study of regulatory T cells in long-lasting Graves disease. Overall study: Antithyroid drugs had been taken by newly diagnosed Graves' patients for under 3 months.

Study outcomes and limitations: There were preferences for TRBV28, TRBJ1-2 and TRBJ2-5 in persistent disease.

Noted time point: newly diagnosed GD, antithyroid drugs for less than 3 months. Generation of the TCR library employed RNA extracted from PBMCs. Germline assignment: CDR1 LNHDA and CDR2 SQIVND (reference sequence). Trimming removed 1 base from V and 0 bases from J, with 16 bases in between. The CDR3 spans 18 residues. This sample also belongs to another study, concerning T cells in Graves' hyperthyroidism and ophthalmopathy. From that second work: HTBI primers were used for first-round RT-PCR of the TCR CDR3.

Sequencing was performed on peripheral blood mononuclear cells (PBMCs), taken at new diagnosis, from a patient treated with antithyroid drugs. The clonotype was recovered from a woman between 18 and 29 years old with Graves disease. The chain recombines TRBV19 with TRBJ1-5, with D possibly being TRBD1 (5 bases). The CDR3 region is CASSIGPRTQYSNQPQHF. The CDR3 DNA sequence: TGTGCCAGTAGTATAGGTCCCCGGACACAATATAGCAATCAGCCCCAGCATTTT.